Described below is a single T cell receptor beta chain sequence and its context. Its specificity is unknown. These data come from a study of shared clonotypes between healthy human individuals. The protocol was immunoSEQ multiplex PCR, while the TCRdb copy is restricted to in-frame clones and leaves out a portion. The sample yields under 750,000 clones, 72% seen once. Findings and limits, study-wide: Some naive CD4 clonotypes, about 5.5%, turned up in common across several donors.

The clonotype comes from a woman in her 30s in good health. The specimen sequenced was memory CD4+ T cells sorted from blood. Sample subset: CD45RA-negative fraction.

The CDR3 reads CASSFLAGRGNEQFF. The CDR3 bases are TGTGCCAGCAGCTTTTTGGCGGGGAGGGGCAATGAGCAGTTCTTC. The chain links TRBV11-2 to TRBJ2-1; TRBD2 matches 7 bases. Germline CDR1 SGHAT, CDR2 FQNNGV. Losses at the gene ends were 3 bases for V and 6 bases for J; bases not matched to a gene: 8. The CDR3 runs to 15 residues.